This TCR beta chain was identified in a study of cytomegalovirus exposure and HLA in healthy donors (dated by TCRdb to 2015 to 2018). With respect to the entire study: An earlier analysis of approximately 640 of the donors reported roughly 300 Gb of sequence data and some 120 million unique TCR beta sequences from 150 million to 200 million T cells. Across some 400 genotyped donors of the cohort, an average of approximately 220,000 unique TCR beta nucleotide sequences per donor were sequenced, and 15% to 20% of those sequences were non-productive. Typing coverage differed by locus: A, B, C, DRB1 and DQB1 were typed in roughly 620-640 donors, DQA1 in 522, DPA1 in around 600, and DPB1 in 472. The later analysis used no new phenotypic data to find candidate immune exposures, relying instead on TCR beta sequences and their occurrence across donors. In a later genetic analysis, genome-wide SNP genotypes for about 60% of the 666 donors were used, and that subset was treated as a discovery cohort. Class I and class II HLA loci were covered by the typing at four-digit resolution. Alongside the repertoire data, information on donor age, sex, ethnicity and CMV serostatus was compiled. The genetic ancestry cluster associated with self-reported Caucasian donors included 81% of the roughly 360 genotyped donors. The study profiled the T cell repertoires of hundreds of subjects by immunosequencing and related them to cytomegalovirus serostatus. Roughly 300 gigabases of sequencing data and roughly 90 million unique TCR sequences were included in an early release covering 500 to 750 HLA-typed donors. A later analysis re-examined previously published TCR beta repertoires from hundreds of donors and added high-resolution HLA genotyping to investigate patterns of TCR occurrence. Because of strong linkage in the cohort, four to six DR-DQ haplotypes were treated as single units for association and clustering. In addition to the first cohort of 666 subjects, a separate validation cohort of approximately 130 different subjects was used. High-throughput TCR immunosequencing, statistical association of individual TCRs with disease status, and machine learning were combined to predict cytomegalovirus infection status. In an earlier analysis of roughly 540 of the donors, high-throughput TCR beta sequencing was used to judge whether each TCR beta V gene segment behaved as functional or pseudogenic. Every repertoire in the discovery cohort had been generated on one and the same sequencing platform. The study was designed to test whether signatures of past pathogen exposure could be identified by cataloging public T cell receptors.

From the germline V gene (reference sequence), CDR1 is GTSNPN and CDR2 is SVGIG. From the cysteine up to the phenylalanine, the CDR3 has a length of 13 residues. Left in the record is the CDR3 DNA by itself, 39 bases read in frame from the first base. Trimming accounts for 3 bases at V and 4 bases at J, while the number of junction bases matched to no gene is 5. What the work shows at the level of the full study, not this receptor alone: Across donors, most TCR sequences were observed very rarely, whereas some public TCRs were present in many individuals. Most CMV-associated TCR beta chains appeared to be HLA-restricted in a later analysis, and the HLA associations seemed to be driven largely by CMV exposure. Because HLA typing was missing for some donors at each locus, association tests included only the typed subset. For the cohort, immune exposure information was limited to CMV serostatus. A further reported finding was that TCR beta sequences accurately predicted the HLA-A and HLA-B alleles for most subjects in the first cohort. Presence/absence analyses assumed roughly uniform sequencing depth across donors, an assumption that may not hold. In vitro tests confirmed that three of the cytomegalovirus-associated TCR beta chains recognize cytomegalovirus antigens. The authors suggested that the approach could potentially be generalized to other disease states and immunological phenotypes. Assigning TCR associations to individual alleles was difficult when HLA alleles, especially DR and DQ, strongly co-occurred. An association between a missense DCLRE1C variant and V-gene and J-gene trimming of TCR beta chains was found in a later genetic analysis and replicated in an independent cohort. In a later analysis, the rate of TCR association differed among HLA loci, with DRB1 alleles having the most associated TCRs and HLA-C alleles having the fewest. According to a later analysis, parvovirus B19, influenza, CMV and Epstein-Barr virus appeared linked to several top co-occurrence clusters. Some IMGT-functional V segments, including TRBV6-2 and TRBV6-3, could not be distinguished by the 87-base-pair reads and were therefore excluded. Because counts were too low, seventeen rarely observed V segments, including chromosome 9 orphons, were left out of the earlier analysis of a few hundred of the donors. The sequencing pipeline was judged likely to have produced a cluster of highly shared sequence variants as a technical artifact. Compared with the approximately 700-donor mean, donors in an Asian-associated ancestry cluster had fewer N-insertions in productive TCRs, according to a later genetic analysis. The classifier was reported to diagnose cytomegalovirus status with high specificity and sensitivity in both the original and validation cohorts. In this cohort, only TCR beta chains were sequenced, and detectable features were limited by the absence of alpha or paired-chain data. A later analysis associated around 16,000 TCR beta sequences with specific HLA alleles at a false discovery rate of 0.05. A later analysis found that HLA-associated TCR beta chains were more clonally expanded and had lower generation probabilities than equally common non-associated chains. Linkage disequilibrium might explain the correlated functional status among segregating V segments, but an unknown experimental factor could not be excluded. The study listed 150 to 200 TCR beta chains as associated with cytomegalovirus. In an earlier analysis of fewer than 750 of the donors, most TCR beta V segments were observed in productive rearrangements about 87% or about 30% of the time, broadly matching IMGT annotations.

As to this clone: No antigen is known for it.

The library was obtained by the immunoSEQ multiplex PCR assay. For the multiplex PCR, a mixture combining 60 forward primers for TCR Vbeta segments and 13 reverse primers for TCR Jbeta segments was used. The CDR3 region of rearranged TCR beta genes was amplified from genomic DNA with a multiplex PCR assay. Amplified TCR beta libraries were sequenced as 87-base-pair reads on the Illumina HiSeq System. The authors processed their data as follows. A later analysis tallied 70 million to 100 million unique TCR beta chains across the approximately 670 repertoires, and about 12 million of those chains were shared by two or more donors. Raw reads were error-corrected and collapsed into unique sequences with a nearest-neighbor algorithm that merged closely related sequences to remove PCR and sequencing errors. CDR3 sequences were aligned to IMGT reference sequences to assign V, D and J gene segments. For a sequence to be retained, a match of at least six nucleotides to both a V gene segment and a J gene segment was required. A rearrangement was called productive if the CDR3 had no stop codons and remained in frame with V and J, and every other rearrangement was called non-productive. Following IMGT convention, CDR3 was defined as the stretch from the second conserved V-encoded cysteine up to the conserved J-encoded phenylalanine. In an earlier analysis of more than 550 of the donors, sequences lacking an unambiguous match to a single V gene segment were excluded. In an earlier analysis of approximately 560 of the donors, a V segment was called functional when productive rearrangements were above 56.7%, and segregating when the standard deviation between donors exceeded 5%. To diagnose cytomegalovirus status from the catalog of TCR beta chain sequences, a statistical classification framework was built. A later analysis assigned V and J genes by comparing TCR nucleotide sequences with IMGT/GENE-DB human TR gene sequences. A later analysis assigned CDR3 sequences and most-parsimonious VDJ recombination scenarios with the TCRdist pipeline. In a later analysis, each TCR beta chain was defined by its CDR3 amino acid sequence together with its V-gene family, and reads lacking a unique V-gene family were excluded. As a way to deal with suspected cross-contamination and a sequencing artifact, a later analysis dropped 450 to 700 nucleotide sequences that were highly shared and had low generation probability. In a later analysis, a clonal expansion index for each public chain was calculated from normalized within-repertoire ranks of inferred template counts. Generation probabilities in a later analysis came from a VDJ recombination model fitted to out-of-frame rearrangements, and those results were checked against IGoR. In a later analysis, hypergeometric tests were used to score TCR-TCR, TCR-HLA and TCR-CMV co-occurrence, with a repertoire-size bias correction applied to TCR pairs. False discovery rates were estimated in a later analysis by permuting HLA or CMV assignments 20 times. In a later analysis, co-occurring TCRs were grouped using DBSCAN, and TCRdist sequence similarity was added for clustering within HLA-allele-positive subsets. For co-occurrence clustering, repertoires with fewer than 30,000 or more than 120,000 public chains were excluded, along with a handful of repertoires with anomalous nucleotide sharing. TCRdb carries this immuneACCESS record with in-frame sequences only. Its versions omit some clonotypes, under half of them owing to an unresolved V gene in the studies checked, with the rest unexplained. V and J calls and clone size come straight from that table; D and trimming were deduced from the DNA. This sample's records show tens of thousands of clones. The ten largest clones add up to about 3.6% of the sample.

In total, fewer than 750 healthy bone marrow donors made up the cohort. At the time of sampling, every cohort member was nominally healthy, though immune exposures that went unrecorded were likely present. The donor tested CMV seronegative and was one of the 352 seronegative cohort members. A peripheral blood sample was collected from each donor, and TCR beta sequencing was performed on peripheral blood mononuclear cells. The Qiagen DNeasy Blood Extraction Kit was used to extract genomic DNA from the blood cell samples. Sequencing input: PBMCs. The rearrangement combines TRBV30 with TRBJ2-5, with 7 junctional bases fitting TRBD1. This TCR was sampled from a woman younger than 35 in good health and CMV-seronegative. The DNA sequence is as follows: TGTGCCTGGAGGGGGACAGTAGGAGAGACCCAGTACTTC. The resulting protein is CAWRGTVGETQYF.